One and the same sample provided the 15 T cell receptor beta chains below, sequenced in a study of blood T cell repertoires in COVID-19. Profiling relied on immunoSEQ multiplex PCR, and the TCRdb table lists in-frame clones only, not all of them. Of 150,000 to 200,000 clones in the sample, about nine tenths were seen once. Sequencing input: peripheral blood. These receptors were obtained from a man aged 65 to 85 with acute or convalescent COVID-19.

The chain has TRBV18 and TRBJ1-1; no definite D call. Deletions cut 2 bases from V and 0 bases from J, with 7 bases between. Per the germline V gene, CDR1 is KGHSH and CDR2 is LQKENI. The CDR3 length is 14 residues. CDR3 nucleotides: TGTGCCAGCTCACCATCAGGAATGAACACTGAAGCTTTCTTT. It codes for CASSPSGMNTEAFF.

The CDR3 sequence: CASSVVRGGTGPTAFF. CDR3 in DNA: TGTGCCAGCAGCGTAGTTCGAGGGGGGACAGGTCCTACGGCTTTCTTT. This chain uses TRBV9 with TRBJ1-1; 8 nucleotides agree with TRBD1. CDR3 length equals 16 residues. Germline V gives CDR1 SGDLS, CDR2 YYNGEE. The V segment lost 0 bases and the J segment 11 bases; nucleotides outside the gene matches: 15.

CDR3 sequence reads: CASKIIGTGYTGELFF. The CDR3 DNA follows: TGTGCCAGCAAAATAATAGGTACAGGGTATACCGGGGAGCTGTTTTTT. This sequence joins TRBV28 and TRBJ2-2; weak D call: TRBD1 (6 bases). The CDR3 length is 16 residues. Germline CDR1 MDHEN, CDR2 SYDVKM. The V gene lost 7 bases and the J gene lost 5 bases, with 20 bases spanning the gap.

The V gene is TRBV20-1, the J gene TRBJ1-4, with D hard to call. Germline V gene sequence: CDR1 DFQATT, CDR2 SNEGSKA (reference sequence). V dropped 6 bases and J dropped 5 bases, with 7 bases sitting between them. The CDR3 totals 11 residues. CDR3 region: CSARRNEKLFF. As DNA, the CDR3 is TGCAGTGCCCGGCGGAATGAAAAACTGTTTTTT.

This clone was counted a few times. V and J are TRBV5-1 and TRBJ1-4; D may be TRBD1 (5 bases). The CDR3 runs to 15 residues. The V end was cut by 7 bases, the J end by 3 bases, with 16 bases between. Germline V CDR1 and CDR2: SGHRS, YFSETQ. CDR3 DNA: TGCGCCAGCTCGGGGGGGGATTTCCCTAATGAAAAACTGTTTTTT. This codes for CASSGGDFPNEKLFF.

The V gene is TRBV6-1, the J gene TRBJ1-4, with 9 bases that match TRBD1. This CDR3 comprises 16 residues. Germline V gene sequence: CDR1 MNHNS, CDR2 SASEGT. The V segment lost 4 bases and the J segment 2 bases; nucleotides outside the gene matches: 5. CDR3 nucleotides: TGTGCCAGCAGTGTGTACAGGGGGCCGACTAATGAAAAACTGTTTTTT. Protein: CASSVYRGPTNEKLFF.

The chain couples TRBV7-3 to TRBJ2-7, with a possible D match to TRBD2 (6 bases). The CDR3 is 18 amino acids. Trimming cost V 1 base and J 2 bases, with 21 bases left between them. Germline V gene sequence: CDR1 SGHTA, CDR2 FQGTGA. CDR3 sequence reads: CASSLKPPRLVITYEQYF. The DNA of the CDR3 is TGTGCCAGCAGCTTAAAGCCCCCTCGACTAGTTATTACCTACGAGCAGTACTTC.

The chain carries TRBV5-6 and TRBJ2-5; D unresolved. This CDR3 region has 13 residues. With 0 bases removed from V and 2 bases from J, the gap between germline ends came to 5 bases. In germline, CDR1 is SGHDT, CDR2 YYEEEE. CDR3: CASSLGLQETQYF. The CDR3 nucleotides read TGTGCCAGCAGCTTGGGACTGCAAGAGACCCAGTACTTC.

This clone has more than one count but fewer than ten. Here the CDR3 DNA reads TGTGCCAGCAGCCAAGTGGACAGGGAAGGGGATCAGCCCCAGCATTTT. Translated: CASSQVDREGDQPQHF. This chain connects TRBV4-2 to TRBJ1-5, with TRBD1 identical over 8 bases. The CDR3 loop spans 16 amino acids. Germline V gene sequence: CDR1 LGHNA, CDR2 YNFKEQ. J gave up 5 bases and V 1 base, and 7 bases lay outside the gene matches.

The V gene is TRBV9, the J gene TRBJ1-1; D uncertain. The V gene lost 2 bases and the J gene lost 3 bases, with 17 bases spanning the gap. The germline V gene encodes CDR1 SGDLS and CDR2 YYNGEE. This CDR3 is 16 amino acids long. The CDR3 DNA is TGTGCCAGCAGCGTCCGAGGCGGGGTAGAGGACACTGAAGCTTTCTTT. It yields the protein CASSVRGGVEDTEAFF. The full variable domain, with the rest looked up from reference TRBV9 and TRBJ1-1, is DSGVTQTPKHLITATGQRVTLRCSPRSGDLSVYWYQQSLDQGLQFLIQYYNGEERAKGNILERFSAQQFPDLHSELNLSSLELGDSALYFCASSVRGGVEDTEAFFGQGTRLTVV.

The V gene is TRBV5-1, the J gene TRBJ2-2; 7 bases line up with TRBD2. Germline V gene sequence: CDR1 SGHRS, CDR2 YFSETQ. The CDR3 is made up of 15 amino acids. Germline trimming cut 0 bases from V and 6 bases from J; bases unmatched to any gene: 5. The CDR3 nucleotides read TGCGCCAGCAGCTTGGGGCTAGCGGAGCCCGGGGAGCTGTTTTTT. As protein: CASSLGLAEPGELFF.

This clone showed up just once. The rearrangement uses TRBV5-1 and TRBJ1-4; 8 bases line up with TRBD1. The CDR3 has 15 amino acids. The ends lost 4 bases at V and 8 bases at J; junction bases unmatched: 10. CDR1 and CDR2 from the germline V gene are SGHRS and YFSETQ. CDR3 nucleotide sequence: TGCGCCAGCAGCCGCCCCGGGACAGGTGACGAAAAACTGTTTTTT. Protein: CASSRPGTGDEKLFF.

The J gene is TRBJ2-7, the V gene TRBV28; 9 bases fit TRBD1. Germline CDR1 MDHEN, CDR2 SYDVKM. With 5 bases clipped from V and 0 bases from J, the junction kept 8 bases outside the gene matches. This CDR3 contains 16 residues. In DNA, the CDR3 is TGTGCCAGCAGTGGGGGCGGGACAGGGAGCTCCTACGAGCAGTACTTC. Its protein is CASSGGGTGSSYEQYF.

This chain uses TRBV29-1 with TRBJ2-5; the match to TRBD1 covers 7 bases. Germline lookup yields CDR1 SQVTM and CDR2 ANQGSEA. The V and J ends lost 3 bases and 7 bases, in that order; junction bases with no gene match: 5. This CDR3 region has 12 residues. CDR3 in DNA: TGCAGCGTTGATGGACAGGCCGGGACCCAGTACTTC. This gives the protein CSVDGQAGTQYF.

V usage is TRBV7-3 and J usage is TRBJ2-2, with D tentatively TRBD1 (5 bases). The V and J ends lost 5 bases and 3 bases respectively, with 13 bases between them. Per germline, CDR1 SGHTA and CDR2 FQGTGA. The CDR3 length is 15 residues. DNA for the CDR3: TGTGCCAGCAGCCCTCAGGGAAAGGACACCGGGGAGCTGTTTTTT. Translation gives CASSPQGKDTGELFF.